These 5 T cell receptor beta chains originate from one sample sequenced in a study of T cell responses to AZD1222 COVID-19 vaccine. Repertoires were generated with immunoSEQ multiplex PCR, while TCRdb's copy carries only in-frame clones and drops some. This table holds fewer than 150,000 clones, about 89% found once. The sequences come from peripheral blood, collected 28 days after the second AZD1222 dose. Receptors were obtained from an adult who received the AZD1222 COVID-19 vaccine.

The chain is built from TRBV11-2 and TRBJ2-5; the match to TRBD1 covers 8 bases. The CDR3 runs to 14 residues. The J segment lost 4 bases and the V segment lost 4 bases, leaving 5 bases of the junction unmatched. Germline V CDR1 and CDR2: SGHAT, FQNNGV. CDR3 region: CASSSRDRGETQYF. The CDR3 DNA reads as TGTGCCAGCAGCTCTAGAGACAGGGGAGAGACCCAGTACTTC.

The chain recombines TRBV27 with TRBJ1-1; perhaps TRBD1 as D (5 bases). CDR1 MNHEY and CDR2 SMNVEV come from the germline V gene (reference sequence). The CDR3 sequence is 14 residues long. The germline V and J ends were trimmed by 0 bases and 8 bases, with 13 bases remaining between them. The CDR3: CASSLSRMGGEAFF. The CDR3 bases are TGTGCCAGCAGTTTATCTAGAATGGGGGGGGAAGCTTTCTTT.

V is TRBV7-9 and J is TRBJ2-7, with a possible D match to TRBD1 (6 bases). The CDR3 is made up of 14 amino acids. The V gene's germline CDR1 is SEHNR and CDR2 FQNEAQ (reference sequence). V lost 5 bases and J lost 5, with 16 bases in between. The CDR3 region is CASSLTLGGHEQYF. In nucleotides, the CDR3 is TGTGCCAGCAGCCTAACATTAGGGGGACACGAGCAGTACTTC.

This chain uses TRBV5-6 with TRBJ1-5; 7 nucleotides agree with TRBD1. Losses at the gene ends were 4 bases for V and 3 bases for J; bases not matched to a gene: 4. Germline CDR1 and CDR2: SGHDT and YYEEEE. The CDR3 totals 14 residues. The CDR3 is CASSKQGLNQPQHF. The CDR3 coding sequence is TGTGCCAGCAGCAAACAGGGGCTCAATCAGCCCCAGCATTTT.

This clone was picked up a small number of times. The rearrangement uses TRBV12-3 or TRBV12-4 and TRBJ1-5; D not resolved. Trimming cost V 7 bases and J 9 bases, with 13 bases left between them. The CDR3 spans 12 residues. CDR3 sequence: CASTSGIRPQHF. CDR3 nucleotide sequence: TGTGCCAGCACTAGTGGAATTAGGCCCCAGCATTTT.